These 27 T cell receptor beta chains were all obtained from the same sample, sequenced in a study of beta chain features in type 1 diabetes. Sequenced material consisted of expressed TCRB transcripts (all of the isolated RNA was reverse transcribed). This table comes from immunoSEQ multiplex PCR, and its TCRdb copy is limited to in-frame clones, with some not included. The sample holds around 430,000 clones, approximately 30% seen once. The sample consisted of naive CD4+ T cells from blood. These receptors originate from a man aged 18 to 29 in good health.

This chain links TRBV28 with TRBJ1-1; TRBD1 agrees at 10 bases. CDR1 and CDR2 from the germline V gene are MDHEN and SYDVKM. The CDR3 is made up of 14 amino acids. V shed 6 bases, J shed 5 bases, and the junction held 6 bases outside the gene matches. The CDR3 loop reads CASSSPGQGTEAFF. CDR3 sequence (DNA): TGTGCCAGCAGCTCCCCGGGACAGGGGACTGAAGCTTTCTTT.

This clone was recorded a few times. The chain is built from TRBV7-9 and TRBJ2-7; D call uncertain. There are 12 residues in the CDR3. Germline CDR1 SEHNR, CDR2 FQNEAQ (reference sequence). V lost 3 bases to trimming and J lost 4 bases, with 7 bases between them. The CDR3 here is CASSFAEYEQYF. In DNA form, the CDR3 reads TGTGCCAGCAGCTTCGCAGAATACGAGCAGTACTTC.

The chain carries TRBV29-1 and TRBJ2-7; perhaps TRBD2 as D (6 bases). V lost 8 bases to trimming and J lost 3 bases, with 14 bases between them. CDR3 length: 12 amino acids. The germline V gene encodes CDR1 SQVTM and CDR2 ANQGSEA. CDR3 sequence: CSPRDSYYEQYF. Written as DNA, the CDR3 is TGCAGCCCCCGGGACTCATACTACGAGCAGTACTTC.

The chain joins TRBV7-9 to TRBJ2-1, with D perhaps matching TRBD2 (5 bases). This CDR3 has 14 residues. CDR1 and CDR2 (germline): SEHNR, FQNEAQ (reference sequence). V shed 5 bases and J shed 3 bases, with 11 bases lying between them. CDR3 in DNA: TGTGCCAGCAGCGAAGGCGGGTACTACAATGAGCAGTTCTTC. It translates to CASSEGGYYNEQFF.

The chain links TRBV29-1 to TRBJ2-5; D possibly corresponds to TRBD1 (6 bases). Germline V CDR1 and CDR2: SQVTM, ANQGSEA. The CDR3 covers 13 residues. V shed 6 bases and J shed 4 bases, with 15 bases lying between them. The CDR3 sequence: CSVDRQAVETQYF. Written as DNA, the CDR3 is TGCAGCGTGGACCGACAGGCGGTAGAGACCCAGTACTTC.

V and J are TRBV30 and TRBJ1-4; D is ambiguous. Germline assignment: CDR1 GTSNPN and CDR2 SVGIG (reference sequence). This CDR3 comprises 16 residues. Deletions cut 2 bases from V and 8 bases from J, with 21 bases between. The CDR3 nucleotides are TGTGCCTGGAGTTCCACGGGTCCGGGATTAGGGGAAAAACTGTTTTTT. It encodes CAWSSTGPGLGEKLFF.

This clone was observed a handful of times. Other DNA sequences in the same sample also yield this CDR3. CDR3 bases: TGTGCCTGGAGTGGGCTGAACACTGAAGCTTTCTTT. Protein product: CAWSGLNTEAFF. The J gene is TRBJ1-1, the V gene TRBV30; D not resolved. Trimming cost V 1 base and J 0 bases, with 3 bases left between them. CDR1 GTSNPN and CDR2 SVGIG come from the germline V gene (reference sequence). The CDR3 runs 12 residues.

This clone occurred a few times. The chain employs TRBV5-1 and TRBJ2-7; TRBD1 might be the D (5 bases). V lost 3 bases, J lost 3 bases, and 10 bases lay in between. The CDR3 has 13 residues. Germline V gene data show CDR1 as SGHRS and CDR2 as YFSETQ. The CDR3 spells CASSSGSVYEQYF. CDR3 nucleotide sequence: TGCGCCAGCAGCTCAGGGTCCGTCTACGAGCAGTACTTC.

The V and J genes are TRBV4-1 and TRBJ1-2; a possible D gene is TRBD1 (5 bases). The V end was cut by 3 bases, the J end by 4 bases, with 12 bases between. CDR1 is MGHRA, CDR2 YSYEKL, per germline. The CDR3 runs to 14 residues. The DNA of the CDR3 is TGCGCCAGCAGCCAGATAAGACAGAGCTATGGCTACACCTTC. Its protein is CASSQIRQSYGYTF.

The chain combines TRBV27 with TRBJ2-3, with 10 bases identical to TRBD2. V lost 6 bases, J lost 2 bases, and 11 bases stayed unmatched. The CDR3 sequence is 17 residues long. Germline values: CDR1 MNHEY, CDR2 SMNVEV (reference sequence). The CDR3 sequence: CASRDLRLAGYTDTQYF. The DNA of the CDR3 is TGTGCCAGCAGGGATTTAAGACTAGCGGGTTACACAGATACGCAGTATTTT.

This clone was observed a handful of times. V is TRBV7-2 and J is TRBJ2-5; D is possibly TRBD2 (6 bases). V shed 5 bases and J shed 4 bases, with 17 bases lying between them. The CDR3 runs to 15 residues. CDR1 and CDR2 from the germline V gene are SGHTA and FQGNSA. CDR3 nucleotides: TGTGCCAGCAGCGACGCGCGGGGAGTGGGAGAGACCCAGTACTTC. Amino acids: CASSDARGVGETQYF.

V usage is TRBV4-1 and J usage is TRBJ2-1, with 10 bases identical to TRBD2. This CDR3 region has 18 residues. Germline V lookup: CDR1 MGHRA, CDR2 YSYEKL. Trimming at V came to 0 bases and at J to 3 bases, leaving 8 bases not matched to a gene. DNA for the CDR3: TGCGCCAGCAGCCAAGATGAGCTAGCGGGAGCCCTCTACAATGAGCAGTTCTTC. It specifies CASSQDELAGALYNEQFF.

This clone has more than one count but fewer than ten. The chain uses TRBV30 and TRBJ2-7; 9 bases agree with TRBD1. Unmatched junction bases numbered 2, after V lost 5 bases and J lost 6 bases. Germline V gene data show CDR1 as GTSNPN and CDR2 as SVGIG (reference sequence). CDR3 size: 11 residues. CDR3 DNA sequence: TGTGCCTGGGGGACAGGGAGCGAGCAGTACTTC. It specifies CAWGTGSEQYF.

The table lists this clone with a few counts. The V call is TRBV2, the J call TRBJ1-1; D remains ambiguous. There are 14 residues in the CDR3. The germline CDR1 and CDR2 sequences are SNHLY and FYNNEI. V lost 6 bases to trimming and J lost 0 bases, with 11 bases between them. CDR3 nucleotides: TGTGCCAGCAGGGACGGTCCCATGAACACTGAAGCTTTCTTT. It translates to CASRDGPMNTEAFF. Full variable domain (outside the CDR3, taken from reference TRBV2 and TRBJ1-1): EPEVTQTPSHQVTQMGQEVILRCVPISNHLYFYWYRQILGQKVEFLVSFYNNEISEKSEIFDDQFSVERPDGSNFTLKIRSTKLEDSAMYFCASRDGPMNTEAFFGQGTRLTVV.

The DNA of the CDR3 is TGTGCCAGCTCACCCGACAGTCGTTACTATGGCTACACCTTC. It is translated as CASSPDSRYYGYTF. This chain joins TRBV18 and TRBJ1-2, with D maybe TRBD1 (5 bases). The CDR3 is 14 amino acids. V dropped 3 bases and J dropped 3 bases, with 11 bases sitting between them. Germline loops: CDR1 KGHSH, CDR2 LQKENI.

J is TRBJ2-2 and V is TRBV10-3; 10 nucleotides align to TRBD2. The junction had 2 bases not matched to a gene; V was cut back by 3 bases and J by 4 bases. Germline-derived CDR1 and CDR2 are ENHRY and SYGVKD. The CDR3 runs to 15 residues. The CDR3 sequence is CAISDVAGGTGELFF. Here the CDR3 DNA reads TGTGCCATCAGTGACGTAGCGGGAGGCACCGGGGAGCTGTTTTTT.

The chain uses TRBV5-1 and TRBJ2-3; D remains ambiguous. V was clipped by 3 bases and J by 0 bases, with 11 bases between them. There are 15 residues in the CDR3. Germline CDR1 is SGHRS and CDR2 is YFSETQ. The CDR3 DNA is TGCGCCAGCAGCTCACTTACGGCTAGCACAGATACGCAGTATTTT. This encodes CASSSLTASTDTQYF.

Of note for this clone: This sample also contains other DNA sequences that code for the same CDR3. The chain joins TRBV7-8 to TRBJ2-1, with D possibly matching TRBD2 (5 bases). The germline V and J ends were trimmed by 1 base and 4 bases, with 11 bases remaining between them. This CDR3 is 15 amino acids long. Per germline, CDR1 SGHVS and CDR2 FQNEAQ. The CDR3 DNA reads as TGTGCCAGCAGCTTAGGTCTAGCAGTTTACAATGAGCAGTTCTTC. Translation gives CASSLGLAVYNEQFF.

This clone was counted a few times. This chain uses TRBV2 with TRBJ2-1; D is unclear. Germline values: CDR1 SNHLY, CDR2 FYNNEI. The CDR3 loop spans 14 amino acids. Trimming stripped 8 bases from V and 2 bases from J, with 13 bases between. DNA of the CDR3: TGTGCCAGCGCCAACTTAGGTGCCTACAATGAGCAGTTCTTC. It codes for CASANLGAYNEQFF. Full variable domain (outside the CDR3, taken from reference TRBV2 and TRBJ2-1): EPEVTQTPSHQVTQMGQEVILRCVPISNHLYFYWYRQILGQKVEFLVSFYNNEISEKSEIFDDQFSVERPDGSNFTLKIRSTKLEDSAMYFCASANLGAYNEQFFGPGTRLTVL.

CDR3 region: CATSRDWDTYNEQFF. DNA of the CDR3: TGTGCCACCAGCAGAGATTGGGACACCTACAATGAGCAGTTCTTC. The rearrangement links TRBV15 to TRBJ2-1; the D gene is possibly TRBD1 (6 bases). The germline V and J ends were trimmed by 0 bases and 2 bases, with 8 bases remaining between them. This CDR3 is built from 15 residues. Per the germline V gene, CDR1 is LNHNV and CDR2 is YYDKDF (reference sequence). Based on the CDR3 plus reference TRBV15 and TRBJ2-1, the full variable domain is DAMVIQNPRYQVTQFGKPVTLSCSQTLNHNVMYWYQQKSSQAPKLLFHYYDKDFNNEADTPDNFQSRRPNTSFCFLDIRSPGLGDTAMYLCATSRDWDTYNEQFFGPGTRLTVL.

This clone was seen a few times. V and J are TRBV9 and TRBJ2-1; no clear D gene. Germline CDR1 and CDR2: SGDLS and YYNGEE. There are 16 residues in the CDR3. Trimming left V 0 bases short and J 7 bases short, with 17 bases between. CDR3 region: CASSVDRTLRLNEQFF. The CDR3 DNA reads TGTGCCAGCAGCGTAGATCGGACGCTAAGGCTGAATGAGCAGTTCTTC.

The chain uses TRBV9 and TRBJ2-7; no clear D. V was shortened by 3 bases and J by 2 bases, with 12 bases between the two germline ends. Germline values: CDR1 SGDLS, CDR2 YYNGEE. This CDR3 region has 14 residues. CDR3 residues: CASSALDGTYEQYF. The DNA of the CDR3 is TGTGCCAGCAGCGCACTGGACGGAACCTACGAGCAGTACTTC.

Only a few counts were recorded for this clone. This rearrangement joins TRBV4-1 to TRBJ2-1, with 8 bases identical to TRBD1. Germline V gene sequence: CDR1 MGHRA, CDR2 YSYEKL. V lost 2 bases and J lost 2; bases outside the gene matches: 5. The CDR3 is 16 amino acids. CDR3 residues: CASSQPDRGPYNEQFF. The CDR3 DNA sequence: TGCGCCAGCAGCCAACCAGACAGGGGTCCCTACAATGAGCAGTTCTTC.

The chain links TRBV5-4 to TRBJ1-2; D unclear. This CDR3 comprises 16 residues. V lost 1 base and J 3 bases, leaving 16 bases between the germline ends. Germline-derived CDR1 and CDR2 are SGHNT and YYREEE (reference sequence). The CDR3 protein is CASSLPSRGGDYGYTF. The CDR3 DNA follows: TGTGCCAGCAGCTTGCCGTCGCGGGGTGGGGACTATGGCTACACCTTC.

There are a few counts of this clone. This chain links TRBV30 with TRBJ2-7, with TRBD1 identical over 8 bases. CDR3 length: 15 residues. V dropped 1 base and J dropped 0; count of bases not matched to a gene: 5. CDR1 is GTSNPN, CDR2 SVGIG, per germline (reference sequence). The CDR3 loop reads CAWSGTGRSSYEQYF. CDR3 in DNA: TGTGCCTGGAGTGGGACAGGGCGAAGCTCCTACGAGCAGTACTTC.

This clone occurred a few times. The sample has other DNA sequences that encode this CDR3 too. The chain carries TRBV9 and TRBJ2-3; possibly TRBD2 for D (6 bases). The germline CDR1 and CDR2 sequences are SGDLS and YYNGEE. V was shortened by 0 bases and J by 4 bases, with 9 bases between the two germline ends. The CDR3 is made up of 14 amino acids. CDR3 in amino acids: CASSVAGVPDTQYF. The CDR3 DNA reads as TGTGCCAGCAGCGTAGCGGGAGTGCCAGATACGCAGTATTTT.

This clone came up a few times. The chain links TRBV7-2 to TRBJ1-1; D may be TRBD1 (5 bases). With 0 bases removed from V and 4 bases from J, the gap between germline ends came to 12 bases. Germline CDR1 and CDR2: SGHTA and FQGNSA. CDR3 size: 15 residues. For the CDR3, the DNA is TGTGCCAGCAGCTTAGCGTCCAGGGAGGGCACTGAAGCTTTCTTT. It specifies CASSLASREGTEAFF.